Presented here are 20 T cell receptor beta chains from one specimen sequenced in a study of shared clonotypes between healthy human individuals. Naivety among CD8 cells was defined by CD45RO negativity and positive CCR7 selection, thereby excluding terminally differentiated effector memory CD45RA+ cells. Data came from immunoSEQ multiplex PCR; TCRdb stores just in-frame clones and leaves some out. The sample comprises roughly 550,000 clones, about 95% of which are singletons, and 0.11% rests with the top ten. Sequencing used naive CD8+ T cells sorted from blood. These receptors were obtained from a woman in her thirties in good health.

The chain has TRBV5-1 and TRBJ1-5; no clear D. The germline CDR1 and CDR2 sequences are SGHRS and YFSETQ. CDR3 length: 13 residues. The germline V and J ends were trimmed by 4 bases and 7 bases, with 12 bases remaining between them. CDR3 in amino acids: CASSPRGQQPQHF. Here the CDR3 DNA reads TGCGCCAGCAGCCCGAGAGGGCAGCAGCCCCAGCATTTT.

The chain links TRBV28 to TRBJ1-3; no clear D gene. The germline gives CDR1 MDHEN, CDR2 SYDVKM. V was pared by 10 bases and J by 4 bases, with 20 bases between. The CDR3 has 15 amino acids. CDR3 coding DNA: TGTGCCACAGAGCAGTACGGAGTATTAGGAAACACCATATATTTT. It is translated as CATEQYGVLGNTIYF.

The chain uses TRBV30 and TRBJ2-3, with D uncertain. The CDR3 is made up of 16 amino acids. In germline, CDR1 is GTSNPN, CDR2 SVGIG (reference sequence). Trimming pared 2 bases from V and 3 bases from J, leaving 18 bases between. The CDR3 nucleotides read TGTGCCTGGAGTCCCCAGGTTGGGGATTGGACAGATACGCAGTATTTT. It codes for CAWSPQVGDWTDTQYF.

The rearrangement joins TRBV21-1 to TRBJ2-7; no DNA check was done on the table's D call, TRBD2. TRBV21-1 is annotated as a pseudogene. The CDR3 covers 18 residues. The CDR3 reads CASSLELIARKSSHEQYF. The CDR3 coding sequence is TGTGCCAGCAGCTTAGAACTTATCGCTAGGAAAAGCAGTCACGAGCAGTACTTC.

V gene TRBV6-5 combines with J gene TRBJ2-1; 9 bases are a match to TRBD2. J gave up 7 bases and V 7 bases, and 8 bases lay outside the gene matches. Germline V gene lookup returns CDR1 MNHEY and CDR2 SVGAGI. The CDR3 is made up of 14 amino acids. The DNA of the CDR3 is TGTGCCAGCACCGTGACTAGCGGTACGAATGAGCAGTTCTTC. Amino acid sequence: CASTVTSGTNEQFF.

The chain recombines TRBV7-9 with TRBJ2-7; 7 bases fit TRBD2. With 3 bases clipped from V and 3 bases from J, the junction kept 5 bases outside the gene matches. The CDR3 is 14 residues long. CDR1 and CDR2 (germline): SEHNR, FQNEAQ (reference sequence). CDR3: CASSLEGGNYEQYF. The CDR3, as DNA: TGTGCCAGCAGCTTGGAGGGAGGGAACTACGAGCAGTACTTC.

The V call is TRBV28, the J call TRBJ1-3; D not certain. With 1 base removed from V and 5 bases from J, the gap between germline ends came to 15 bases. The CDR3 spans 16 residues. Germline V gene lookup returns CDR1 MDHEN and CDR2 SYDVKM. CDR3 sequence reads: CASSLFREGVRNTIYF. CDR3 nucleotides: TGTGCCAGCAGTTTATTTAGGGAGGGTGTGAGAAACACCATATATTTT.

The chain carries TRBV9 and TRBJ2-7; the D is unclear. CDR3 length equals 15 residues. Deletions cut 0 bases from V and 0 bases from J, with 10 bases between. Germline CDR1 and CDR2: SGDLS and YYNGEE. The CDR3 coding sequence is TGTGCCAGCAGCGTAGGCCTCACGAGCTCCTACGAGCAGTACTTC. Translating it yields CASSVGLTSSYEQYF. Full variable domain (remainder filled in from reference TRBV9 and TRBJ2-7): DSGVTQTPKHLITATGQRVTLRCSPRSGDLSVYWYQQSLDQGLQFLIQYYNGEERAKGNILERFSAQQFPDLHSELNLSSLELGDSALYFCASSVGLTSSYEQYFGPGTRLTVT.

This sequence joins TRBV27 and TRBJ2-7, with 8 positions matching TRBD1. CDR3 length equals 20 residues. The V gene's germline CDR1 is MNHEY and CDR2 SMNVEV (reference sequence). The V gene end was trimmed by 5 bases and the J gene end by 0 bases; junction bases not matched to a gene: 21. The CDR3 is CASSPKTRDRSLWVSYEQYF. CDR3 bases: TGTGCCAGCAGTCCAAAGACTCGGGACAGGAGTTTATGGGTCTCCTACGAGCAGTACTTC.

The V gene is TRBV15, the J gene TRBJ2-5, with D unclear. The germline V gene encodes CDR1 LNHNV and CDR2 YYDKDF (reference sequence). The length of the CDR3 is 16 residues. V lost 5 bases, J lost 3 bases, and 19 bases lay in between. The CDR3 reads CATSDPLRTAEETQYF. The DNA for the CDR3 is TGTGCCACCAGCGACCCCCTTAGAACGGCGGAAGAGACCCAGTACTTC.

The chain is built from TRBV30 and TRBJ1-1; no definite D call. V was trimmed by 1 base and J by 11 bases, leaving 20 bases between them. This CDR3 region has 14 residues. Germline CDR1 and CDR2: GTSNPN and SVGIG (reference sequence). The CDR3 coding sequence is TGTGCCTGGAGTGAGGGTACGGGTTTTCTACGGGCTTTCTTT. It specifies CAWSEGTGFLRAFF.

V gene TRBV27 combines with J gene TRBJ2-1; D not resolved. The germline CDR1 and CDR2 sequences are MNHEY and SMNVEV (reference sequence). V was shortened by 2 bases and J by 7 bases, with 9 bases between the two germline ends. The CDR3 has 13 residues. This CDR3 is CASSLGNGNEQFF. The CDR3 DNA is TGTGCCAGCAGTTTAGGGAATGGGAATGAGCAGTTCTTC.

The chain has TRBV19 and TRBJ1-1, with a tentative D call TRBD1 (5 bases). This CDR3 is built from 14 residues. Germline loops: CDR1 LNHDA, CDR2 SQIVND (reference sequence). Trimming pared 8 bases from V and 0 bases from J, leaving 13 bases between. The CDR3 nucleotides read TGTGCCAGTGGGGTGGGGCTGATGAACACTGAAGCTTTCTTT. The encoded protein is CASGVGLMNTEAFF.

CDR3 residues: CASSFQGAGTGNTIYF. CDR3 DNA: TGTGCCAGCAGTTTTCAGGGGGCAGGTACTGGAAACACCATATATTTT. This chain connects TRBV28 to TRBJ1-3; 8 nucleotides align to TRBD1. V was pared by 3 bases and J by 2 bases, with 6 bases of the junction left unmatched. This CDR3 spans 16 amino acids. Germline V gene data show CDR1 as MDHEN and CDR2 as SYDVKM. Full variable domain (missing parts from reference TRBV28 and TRBJ1-3): DVKVTQSSRYLVKRTGEKVFLECVQDMDHENMFWYRQDPGLGLRLIYFSYDVKMKEKGDIPEGYSVSREKKERFSLILESASTNQTSMYLCASSFQGAGTGNTIYFGEGSWLTVV.

The rearrangement uses TRBV7-9 and TRBJ2-1, with 7 bases matching TRBD1. CDR3 length: 14 residues. CDR1 is SEHNR and CDR2 is FQNEAQ in the germline V gene (reference sequence). Trimming removed 7 bases from V and 3 bases from J; junction bases left unmatched: 6. The CDR3 DNA reads TGTGCCAGCACGACCGGGACAGACTACAATGAGCAGTTCTTC. Encoded protein: CASTTGTDYNEQFF.

V and J are TRBV7-9 and TRBJ2-5; 7 bases fit TRBD1. The J call is doubtful: the DNA matches TRBJ2-7 better. CDR3 length: 13 residues. The germline gives CDR1 SEHNR, CDR2 FQNEAQ (reference sequence). The CDR3 loop is CASSLRTGDEQYF. The CDR3 nucleotides read TGTGCCAGCAGCTTGAGGACAGGAGACGAGCAGTACTTC.

J is TRBJ2-1 and V is TRBV27; TRBD2 aligns across 9 bases. This CDR3 spans 14 amino acids. Per germline, CDR1 MNHEY and CDR2 SMNVEV (reference sequence). J was trimmed by 7 bases and V by 3 bases; bases with no gene match: 4. The chain's CDR3 is CASSFRGRENEQFF. As DNA, the CDR3 is TGTGCCAGCAGTTTCCGCGGGAGGGAGAATGAGCAGTTCTTC.

This chain uses TRBV7-9 with TRBJ2-6; tentatively, D is TRBD1 (6 bases). The CDR3 consists of 17 residues. Germline CDR1 SEHNR, CDR2 FQNEAQ (reference sequence). Deletions cut 9 bases from V and 3 bases from J, with 21 bases between. CDR3 residues: CASTSSTGPRGANVLTF. The CDR3, as DNA: TGTGCCAGTACCAGTTCGACAGGCCCCCGTGGGGCCAACGTCCTGACTTTC.

This clone was detected once. The chain couples TRBV7-2 to TRBJ2-5; perhaps TRBD1 as D (5 bases). This CDR3 has 18 residues. CDR1 SGHTA and CDR2 FQGNSA come from the germline V gene. V was trimmed by 3 bases and J by 1 base, leaving 21 bases between them. The CDR3 sequence is CASSLEQLIKGAQETQYF. As DNA, the CDR3 is TGTGCCAGCAGCTTGGAACAGTTAATTAAAGGGGCCCAAGAGACCCAGTACTTC.

This clone has only one observation. The same CDR3 can be traced to other DNA sequences in this sample. The rearrangement links TRBV15 to TRBJ2-7, with D possibly TRBD1 on 5 matching bases. CDR3 length: 12 amino acids. Per germline, CDR1 LNHNV and CDR2 YYDKDF (reference sequence). Trimming left V 8 bases short and J 0 bases short, with 8 bases between. Here the CDR3 DNA reads TGTGCCACCGGGGCCGACTCCTACGAGCAGTACTTC. This gives the protein CATGADSYEQYF.